Listed below are T cell receptor beta chains from one sample, sequenced in a study of blood T cell repertoires in COVID-19. Data came from immunoSEQ multiplex PCR; TCRdb stores just in-frame clones and leaves some out. This repertoire shows over 200,000 clones, roughly 91% found once; its top ten account for 3.5% to 4.5%. The sample comprised PBMCs or T cells enriched from blood (not recorded which). These receptor sequences come from a woman aged 30 to 39 with acute COVID-19. Both conserved end residues are part of each CDR3. Fields, in order: D gene, V gene, J gene, clone size, CDR3 protein, CDR3 DNA. The D gene is left open where the match is weak. A row's size may be missing; if present it is once, few, many or a size class.

d_call: TRBD1
v_call: TRBV9
j_call: TRBJ2-3
clone_size: .
cdr3_aa: CASSVDGQGALDTQYF
cdr3_nt: TGTGCCAGCAGCGTAGATGGGCAGGGGGCGCTTGATACGCAGTATTTT

d_call: .
v_call: TRBV19
j_call: TRBJ1-2
clone_size: .
cdr3_aa: CASSISRSYGYTF
cdr3_nt: TGTGCCAGTAGTATCTCTCGTTCCTATGGCTACACCTTC

d_call: TRBD1
v_call: TRBV18
j_call: TRBJ1-5
clone_size: .
cdr3_aa: CASSQGQGASNQPQHF
cdr3_nt: TGTGCCAGCTCACAGGGACAGGGCGCGAGCAATCAGCCCCAGCATTTT

d_call: .
v_call: TRBV10-3
j_call: TRBJ1-1
clone_size: .
cdr3_aa: CAISEGQVNTEAFF
cdr3_nt: TGTGCCATCAGTGAGGGGCAGGTGAACACTGAAGCTTTCTTT

d_call: TRBD1
v_call: TRBV19
j_call: TRBJ1-5
clone_size: few
cdr3_aa: CASSMTGYSNQPQHF
cdr3_nt: TGTGCCAGTAGTATGACAGGGTATAGCAATCAGCCCCAGCATTTT

d_call: .
v_call: TRBV6-5
j_call: TRBJ2-3
clone_size: .
cdr3_aa: CASSLNPTGTDTQYF
cdr3_nt: TGTGCCAGCAGCTTGAACCCCACAGGGACAGATACGCAGTATTTT

d_call: .
v_call: TRBV5-1
j_call: TRBJ1-1
clone_size: once
cdr3_aa: CASSKGEGGGSTEAFF
cdr3_nt: TGCGCCAGCAGCAAAGGGGAGGGAGGAGGAAGCACTGAAGCTTTCTTT

d_call: .
v_call: TRBV19
j_call: TRBJ1-2
clone_size: .
cdr3_aa: CASRGRGRESYGYTF
cdr3_nt: TGTGCCAGCAGAGGCCGAGGCAGAGAGAGCTATGGCTACACCTTC

d_call: TRBD2
v_call: TRBV11-3
j_call: TRBJ2-1
clone_size: .
cdr3_aa: CASSPGTSIGEQFF
cdr3_nt: TGTGCCAGCAGCCCGGGGACTAGCATCGGTGAGCAGTTCTTC

d_call: TRBD1
v_call: TRBV25-1
j_call: TRBJ2-1
clone_size: .
cdr3_aa: CASSEYTGGNEQFF
cdr3_nt: TGTGCCAGCAGTGAATATACAGGGGGCAATGAGCAGTTCTTC

d_call: .
v_call: TRBV7-2
j_call: TRBJ1-5
clone_size: .
cdr3_aa: CASSLDRNQPQHF
cdr3_nt: TGTGCCAGCAGCTTAGACAGGAATCAGCCCCAGCATTTT

d_call: TRBD1
v_call: TRBV11-3
j_call: TRBJ2-3
clone_size: .
cdr3_aa: CASSLRGQGFRPDTQYF
cdr3_nt: TGTGCCAGCAGCTTACGGGGACAGGGTTTTCGTCCAGATACGCAGTATTTT

d_call: TRBD1
v_call: TRBV25-1
j_call: TRBJ2-3
clone_size: .
cdr3_aa: CASSGRQGILTDTQYF
cdr3_nt: TGTGCCAGCAGTGGTAGACAGGGGATACTCACAGATACGCAGTATTTT

d_call: .
v_call: TRBV18
j_call: TRBJ2-7
clone_size: .
cdr3_aa: CASSPTGAGGEQYF
cdr3_nt: TGTGCCAGCTCACCAACAGGGGCGGGGGGCGAGCAGTACTTC

d_call: .
v_call: TRBV18
j_call: TRBJ2-3
clone_size: .
cdr3_aa: CASSPPGGDSTDTQYF
cdr3_nt: TGTGCCAGCTCACCCCCGGGGGGCGATAGCACAGATACGCAGTATTTT

d_call: .
v_call: TRBV27
j_call: TRBJ1-3
clone_size: .
cdr3_aa: CASSFSRDKGNTIYF
cdr3_nt: TGTGCCAGCAGTTTCTCCCGGGACAAAGGAAACACCATATATTTT